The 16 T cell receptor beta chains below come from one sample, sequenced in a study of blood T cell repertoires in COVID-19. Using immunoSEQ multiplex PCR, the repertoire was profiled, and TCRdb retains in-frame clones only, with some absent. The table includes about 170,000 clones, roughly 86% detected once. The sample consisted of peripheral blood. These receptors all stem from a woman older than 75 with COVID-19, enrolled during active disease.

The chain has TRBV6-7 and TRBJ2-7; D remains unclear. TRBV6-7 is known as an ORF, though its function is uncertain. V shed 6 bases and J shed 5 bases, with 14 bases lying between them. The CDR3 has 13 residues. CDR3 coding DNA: TGTGCCAGCAGCTACGGCCTCCCCGACGAGCAGTACTTC. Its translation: CASSYGLPDEQYF.

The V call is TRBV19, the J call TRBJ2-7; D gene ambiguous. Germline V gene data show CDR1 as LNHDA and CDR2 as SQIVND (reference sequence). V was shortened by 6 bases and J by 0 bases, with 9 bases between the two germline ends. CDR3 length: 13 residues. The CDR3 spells CASRGGLSYEQYF. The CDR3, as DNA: TGTGCCAGTAGGGGTGGGCTCTCCTACGAGCAGTACTTC.

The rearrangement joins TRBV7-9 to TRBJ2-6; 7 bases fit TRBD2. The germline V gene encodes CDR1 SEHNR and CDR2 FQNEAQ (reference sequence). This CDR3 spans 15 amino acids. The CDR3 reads CAIVGGYSGANVLTF. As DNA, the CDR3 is TGTGCGATCGTGGGGGGGTATTCTGGGGCCAACGTCCTGACTTTC.

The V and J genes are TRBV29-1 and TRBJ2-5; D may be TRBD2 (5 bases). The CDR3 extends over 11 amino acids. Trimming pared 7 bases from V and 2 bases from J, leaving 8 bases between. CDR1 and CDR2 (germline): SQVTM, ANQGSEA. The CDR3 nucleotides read TGCAGCGGCGGGTTGCAAGAGACCCAGTACTTC. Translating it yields CSGGLQETQYF.

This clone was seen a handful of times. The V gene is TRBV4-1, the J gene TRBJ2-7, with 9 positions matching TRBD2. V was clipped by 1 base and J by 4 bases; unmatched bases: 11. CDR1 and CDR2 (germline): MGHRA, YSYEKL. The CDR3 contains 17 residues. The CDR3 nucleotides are TGCGCCAGCAGCCAAGCCCCCGTGGGGCGGGGGGGTTACGAGCAGTACTTC. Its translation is CASSQAPVGRGGYEQYF.

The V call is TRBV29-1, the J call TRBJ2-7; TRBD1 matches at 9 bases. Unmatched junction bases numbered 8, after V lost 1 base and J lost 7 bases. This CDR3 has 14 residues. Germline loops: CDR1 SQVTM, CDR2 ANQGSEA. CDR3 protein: CSVEGRTGAREQYF. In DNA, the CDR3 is TGCAGCGTTGAAGGTAGGACAGGGGCTAGGGAGCAGTACTTC.

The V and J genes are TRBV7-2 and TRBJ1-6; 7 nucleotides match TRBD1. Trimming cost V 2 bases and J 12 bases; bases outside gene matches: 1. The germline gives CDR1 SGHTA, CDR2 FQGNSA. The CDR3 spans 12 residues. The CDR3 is CASSLNRGPLHF. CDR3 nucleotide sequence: TGTGCCAGCAGCTTAAACAGGGGACCCCTCCACTTT.

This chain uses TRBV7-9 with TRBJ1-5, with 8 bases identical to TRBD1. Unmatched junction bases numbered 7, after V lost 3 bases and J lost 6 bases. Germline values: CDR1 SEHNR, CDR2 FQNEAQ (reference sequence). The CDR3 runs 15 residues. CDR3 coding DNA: TGTGCCAGCAGCTTGGCAGGGGGCGCAGGTCAGCCCCAGCATTTT. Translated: CASSLAGGAGQPQHF.

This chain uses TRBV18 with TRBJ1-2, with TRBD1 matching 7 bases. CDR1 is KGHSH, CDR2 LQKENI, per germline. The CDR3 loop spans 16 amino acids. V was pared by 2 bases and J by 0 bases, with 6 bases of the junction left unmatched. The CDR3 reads CASSPRYGTANYGYTF. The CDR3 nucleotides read TGTGCCAGCTCACCAAGGTATGGGACAGCTAACTATGGCTACACCTTC.

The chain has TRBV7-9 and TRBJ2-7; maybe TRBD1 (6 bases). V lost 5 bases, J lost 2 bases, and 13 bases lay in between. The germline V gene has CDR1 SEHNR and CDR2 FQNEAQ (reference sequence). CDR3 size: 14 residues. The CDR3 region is CASSHQAGAYEQYF. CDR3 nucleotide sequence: TGTGCCAGCAGCCATCAGGCAGGGGCCTACGAGCAGTACTTC.

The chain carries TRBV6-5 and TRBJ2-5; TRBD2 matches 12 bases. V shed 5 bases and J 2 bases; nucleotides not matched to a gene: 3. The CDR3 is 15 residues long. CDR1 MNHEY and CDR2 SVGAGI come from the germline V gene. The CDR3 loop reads CASSRTSGVQETQYF. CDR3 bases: TGTGCCAGCAGTCGGACTAGCGGGGTACAAGAGACCCAGTACTTC.

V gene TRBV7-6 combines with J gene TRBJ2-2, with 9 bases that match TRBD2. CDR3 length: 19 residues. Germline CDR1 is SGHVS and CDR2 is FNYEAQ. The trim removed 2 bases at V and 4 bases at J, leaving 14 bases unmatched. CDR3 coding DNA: TGTGCCAGCAGCTTATCTGTGGGCGGGGGGGCGACGGGCACCGGGGAGCTGTTTTTT. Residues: CASSLSVGGGATGTGELFF.

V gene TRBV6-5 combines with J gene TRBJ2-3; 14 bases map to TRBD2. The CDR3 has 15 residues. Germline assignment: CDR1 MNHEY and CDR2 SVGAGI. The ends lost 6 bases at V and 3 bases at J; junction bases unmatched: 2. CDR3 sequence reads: CASRGTSGSTDTQYF. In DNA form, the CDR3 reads TGTGCCAGCAGGGGGACTAGCGGGAGTACAGATACGCAGTATTTT.

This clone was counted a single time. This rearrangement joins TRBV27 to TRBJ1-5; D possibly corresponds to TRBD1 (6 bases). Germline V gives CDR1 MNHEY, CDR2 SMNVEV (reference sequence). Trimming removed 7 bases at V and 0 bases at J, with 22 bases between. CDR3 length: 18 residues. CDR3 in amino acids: CASKSRVGGANSNQPQHF. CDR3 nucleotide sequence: TGTGCCAGCAAGTCTAGGGTCGGGGGGGCAAATAGCAATCAGCCCCAGCATTTT.

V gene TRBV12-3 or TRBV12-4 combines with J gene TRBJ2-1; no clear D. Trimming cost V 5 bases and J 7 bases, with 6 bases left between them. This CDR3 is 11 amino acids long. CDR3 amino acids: CASSVLNEQFF. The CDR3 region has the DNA TGTGCCAGCAGTGTCCTGAATGAGCAGTTCTTC.

CDR3 bases: TGTGCCAGCAGGGCCCAAGGTAGCGGGAACAATGAGCAGTTCTTC. It specifies CASRAQGSGNNEQFF. V is TRBV6-5 and J is TRBJ2-1; 8 bases align to TRBD2. Germline CDR1 is MNHEY and CDR2 is SVGAGI. The J segment lost 5 bases and the V segment lost 6 bases, leaving 9 bases of the junction unmatched. The CDR3 contains 15 residues.